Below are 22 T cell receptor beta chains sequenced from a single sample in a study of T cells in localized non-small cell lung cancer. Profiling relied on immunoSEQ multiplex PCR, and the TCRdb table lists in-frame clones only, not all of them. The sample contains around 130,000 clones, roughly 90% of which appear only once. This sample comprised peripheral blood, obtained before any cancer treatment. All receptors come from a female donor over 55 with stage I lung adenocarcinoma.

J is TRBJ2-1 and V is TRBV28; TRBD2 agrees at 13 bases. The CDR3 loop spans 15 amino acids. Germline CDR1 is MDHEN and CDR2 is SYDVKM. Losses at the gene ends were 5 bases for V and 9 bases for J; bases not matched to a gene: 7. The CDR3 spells CASSPGTSGVAEQFF. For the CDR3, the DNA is TGTGCCAGCAGTCCCGGGACTAGCGGGGTGGCTGAGCAGTTCTTC.

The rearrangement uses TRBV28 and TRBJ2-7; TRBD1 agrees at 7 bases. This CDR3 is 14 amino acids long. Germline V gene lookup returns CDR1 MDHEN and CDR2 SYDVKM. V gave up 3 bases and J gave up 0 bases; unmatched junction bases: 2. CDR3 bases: TGTGCCAGCAGTTTCGGGACAGACTCCTACGAGCAGTACTTC. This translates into CASSFGTDSYEQYF.

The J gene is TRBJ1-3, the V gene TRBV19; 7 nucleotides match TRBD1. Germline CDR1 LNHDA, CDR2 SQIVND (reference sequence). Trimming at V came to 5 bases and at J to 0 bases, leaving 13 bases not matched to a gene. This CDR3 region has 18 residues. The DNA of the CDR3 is TGTGCCAGTAGTGCCGGGACAGCCTTTTCAAACTCTGGAAACACCATATATTTT. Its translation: CASSAGTAFSNSGNTIYF.

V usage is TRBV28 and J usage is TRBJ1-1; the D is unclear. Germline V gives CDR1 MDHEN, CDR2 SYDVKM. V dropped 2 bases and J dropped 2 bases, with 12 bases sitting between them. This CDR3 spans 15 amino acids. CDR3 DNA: TGTGCCAGCAGTTTAAGGGCAGCCCGCAACACTGAAGCTTTCTTT. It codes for CASSLRAARNTEAFF.

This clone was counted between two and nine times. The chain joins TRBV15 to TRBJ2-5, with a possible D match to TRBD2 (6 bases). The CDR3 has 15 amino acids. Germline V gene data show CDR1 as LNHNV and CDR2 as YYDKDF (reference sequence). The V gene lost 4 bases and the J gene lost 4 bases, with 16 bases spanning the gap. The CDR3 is CATSTRSGRRETQYF. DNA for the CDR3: TGTGCCACCAGCACCAGGTCCGGGAGAAGAGAGACCCAGTACTTC.

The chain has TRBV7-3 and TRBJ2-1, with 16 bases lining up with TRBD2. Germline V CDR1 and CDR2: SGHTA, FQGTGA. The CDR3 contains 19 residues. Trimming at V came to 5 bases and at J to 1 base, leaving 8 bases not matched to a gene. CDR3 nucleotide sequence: TGTGCCAGCAGCCCCCAGGGACTAGCGGGAGGGCCGTCCTACAATGAGCAGTTCTTC. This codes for CASSPQGLAGGPSYNEQFF.

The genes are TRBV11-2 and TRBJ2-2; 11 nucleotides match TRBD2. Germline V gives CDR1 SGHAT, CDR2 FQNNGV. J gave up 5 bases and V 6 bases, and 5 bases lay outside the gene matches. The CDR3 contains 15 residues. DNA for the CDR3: TGTGCCAGCAGTTTTCTAGCGGGAGGAACCGGGGAGCTGTTTTTT. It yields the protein CASSFLAGGTGELFF. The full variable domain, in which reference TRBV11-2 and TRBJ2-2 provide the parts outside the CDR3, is EAGVAQSPRYKIIEKRQSVAFWCNPISGHATLYWYQQILGQGPKLLIQFQNNGVVDDSQLPKDRFSAERLKGVDSTLKIQPAKLEDSAVYLCASSFLAGGTGELFFGEGSRLTVL.

The CDR3 bases are TGTGCCAGCAGCGTAGGGGGCGGGGCCAGCTCCTACAATGAGCAGTTCTTC. This gives the protein CASSVGGGASSYNEQFF. This chain links TRBV9 with TRBJ2-1; D might be TRBD2 (6 bases). The V gene lost 0 bases and the J gene lost 0 bases, with 13 bases spanning the gap. CDR1 is SGDLS, CDR2 YYNGEE, per germline. The CDR3 consists of 17 residues.

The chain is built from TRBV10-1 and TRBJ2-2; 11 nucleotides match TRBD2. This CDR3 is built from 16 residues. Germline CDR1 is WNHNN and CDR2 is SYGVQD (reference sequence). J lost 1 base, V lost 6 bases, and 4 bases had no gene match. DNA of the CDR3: TGCGCCAGCAGCGCCGGGACTAGCGGGAACACCGGGGAGCTGTTTTTT. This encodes CASSAGTSGNTGELFF.

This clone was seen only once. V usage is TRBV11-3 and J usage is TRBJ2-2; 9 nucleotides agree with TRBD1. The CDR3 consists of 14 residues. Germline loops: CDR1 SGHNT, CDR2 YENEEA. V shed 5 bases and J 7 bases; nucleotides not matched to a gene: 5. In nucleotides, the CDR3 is TGTGCCAGCAGCACAGGGGGCCAGGACGGGGAGCTGTTTTTT. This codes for CASSTGGQDGELFF.

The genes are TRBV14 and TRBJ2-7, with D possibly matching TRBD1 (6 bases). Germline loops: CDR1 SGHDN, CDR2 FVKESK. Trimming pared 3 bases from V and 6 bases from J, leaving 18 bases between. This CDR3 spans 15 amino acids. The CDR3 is CASSHETGLTSEQYF. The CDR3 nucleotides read TGTGCCAGCAGCCACGAAACAGGGCTAACCTCCGAGCAGTACTTC.

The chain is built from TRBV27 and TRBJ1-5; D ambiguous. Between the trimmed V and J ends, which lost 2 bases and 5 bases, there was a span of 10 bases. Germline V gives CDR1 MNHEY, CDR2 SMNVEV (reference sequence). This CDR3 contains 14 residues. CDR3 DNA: TGTGCCAGCAGTTTAAAGGGTTGGGATCAGCCCCAGCATTTT. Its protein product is CASSLKGWDQPQHF.

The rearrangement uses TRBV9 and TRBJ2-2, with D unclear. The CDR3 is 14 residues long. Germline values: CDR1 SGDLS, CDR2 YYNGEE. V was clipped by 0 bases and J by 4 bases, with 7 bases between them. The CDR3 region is CASSVALLTGELFF. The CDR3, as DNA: TGTGCCAGCAGCGTAGCGTTGCTCACCGGGGAGCTGTTTTTT.

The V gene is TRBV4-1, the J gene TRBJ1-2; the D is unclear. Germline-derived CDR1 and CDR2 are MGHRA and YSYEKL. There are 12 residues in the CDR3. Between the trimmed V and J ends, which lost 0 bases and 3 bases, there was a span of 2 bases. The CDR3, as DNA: TGCGCCAGCAGCCAAGAGGACTATGGCTACACCTTC. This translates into CASSQEDYGYTF.

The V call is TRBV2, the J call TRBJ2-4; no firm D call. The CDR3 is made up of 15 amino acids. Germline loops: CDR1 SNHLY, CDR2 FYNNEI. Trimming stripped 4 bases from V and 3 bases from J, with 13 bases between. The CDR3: CASSVDAAFKNIQYF. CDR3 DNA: TGTGCCAGCAGTGTGGATGCGGCCTTCAAAAACATTCAGTACTTC.

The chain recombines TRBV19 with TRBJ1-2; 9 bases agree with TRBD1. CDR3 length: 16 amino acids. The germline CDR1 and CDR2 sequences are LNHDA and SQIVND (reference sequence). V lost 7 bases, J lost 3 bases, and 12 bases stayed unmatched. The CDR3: CASTSSRRDRDYGYTF. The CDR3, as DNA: TGTGCCAGTACCTCCTCGAGAAGGGACAGGGACTATGGCTACACCTTC.

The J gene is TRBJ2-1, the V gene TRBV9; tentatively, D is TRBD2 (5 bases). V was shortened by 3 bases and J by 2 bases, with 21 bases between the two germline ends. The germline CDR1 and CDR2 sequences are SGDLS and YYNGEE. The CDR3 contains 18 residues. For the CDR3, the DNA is TGTGCCAGCAGCGCACCGAGGGTGAAGGAAGAGCCCTACAATGAGCAGTTCTTC. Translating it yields CASSAPRVKEEPYNEQFF.

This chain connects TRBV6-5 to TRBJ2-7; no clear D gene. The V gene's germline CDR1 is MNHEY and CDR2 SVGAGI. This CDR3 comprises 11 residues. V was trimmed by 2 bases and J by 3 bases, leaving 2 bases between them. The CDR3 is CASSYNYEQYF. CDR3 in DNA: TGTGCCAGCAGTTACAACTACGAGCAGTACTTC.

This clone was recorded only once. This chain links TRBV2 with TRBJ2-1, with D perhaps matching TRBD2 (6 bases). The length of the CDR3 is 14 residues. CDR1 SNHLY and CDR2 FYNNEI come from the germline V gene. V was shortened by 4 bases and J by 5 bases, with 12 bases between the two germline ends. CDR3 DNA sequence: TGTGCCAGCAGTGTTGTTGGGACTCACAATGAGCAGTTCTTC. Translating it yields CASSVVGTHNEQFF.

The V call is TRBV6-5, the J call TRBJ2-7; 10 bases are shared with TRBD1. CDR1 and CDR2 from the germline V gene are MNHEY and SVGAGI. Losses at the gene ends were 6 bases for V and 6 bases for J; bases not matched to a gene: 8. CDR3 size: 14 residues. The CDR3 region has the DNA TGTGCCAGCAGCACGACAGGGGGCGGTCTCGAGCAGTACTTC. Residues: CASSTTGGGLEQYF.

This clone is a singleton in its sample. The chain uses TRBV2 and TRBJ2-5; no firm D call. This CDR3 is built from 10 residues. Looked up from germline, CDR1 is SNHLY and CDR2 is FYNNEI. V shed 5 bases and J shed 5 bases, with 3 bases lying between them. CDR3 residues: CASSLETQYF. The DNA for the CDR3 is TGTGCCAGCAGTCTGGAGACCCAGTACTTC.

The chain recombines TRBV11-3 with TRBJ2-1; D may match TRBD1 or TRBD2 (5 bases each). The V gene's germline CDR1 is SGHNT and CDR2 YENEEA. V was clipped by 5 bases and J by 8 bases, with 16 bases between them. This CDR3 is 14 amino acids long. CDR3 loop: CASSPTAIGDEQFF. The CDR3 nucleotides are TGTGCCAGCAGCCCGACAGCGATCGGGGATGAGCAGTTCTTC.